Only a few counts were recorded for the clone carrying this T cell receptor (beta chain). The antigen is not known. TCRdb fed the 5' RACE reads into MiXCR, producing one record per CDR3 protein. Seen here are 670,000 or so distinct CDR3 sequences, over 15% observed once, and the top ten hold around 19%. Trimming stripped 1 base from V and 8 bases from J, with 18 bases between. CDR1 and CDR2 (germline): SGHTA, FQGNSA. This CDR3 contains 16 residues. The data are from a study of CD8 T cells in ankylosing spondylitis. General study findings and limits: For ankylosing spondylitis blood, a TCR beta motif of 7 or 8 highly homologous variants appeared characteristic.

The chain has TRBV7-2 and TRBJ2-1; no clear D gene. The sample taken for sequencing was blood, either unsorted or a sorted T cell fraction (not recorded which). This clonotype was sampled from a male donor with ankylosing spondylitis. The DNA for the CDR3 is TGTGCCAGCAGCTTAGTTACCGAACCTGGTTGGGATGAGCAGTTCTTC. Its translation: CASSLVTEPGWDEQFF. Using reference TRBV7-2 and TRBJ2-1 for the parts outside the CDR3, the full variable domain is GAGVSQSPSNKVTEKGKDVELRCDPISGHTALYWYRQSLGQGLEFLIYFQGNSAPDKSGLPSDRFSAERTGGSVSTLTIQRTQQEDSAVYLCASSLVTEPGWDEQFFGPGTRLTVL.